This T cell receptor (beta chain) derives from a study of shared T cell receptors in the human thymus. Assay: immunoSEQ multiplex PCR; the TCRdb copy retains only in-frame clones and omits some. Among about 660,000 clones listed, around 87% were seen once. The V gene's germline CDR1 is SGHAT and CDR2 FQNNGV. Deletions cut 5 bases from V and 5 bases from J, with 12 bases between. The CDR3 totals 13 residues. These same records also appear under a second study, on human thymus T cells. That paper adds: Corrective surgery for congenital heart defects was being performed on the healthy Finnish infants who served as donors. Resections removed during corrective heart surgery provided the thymus tissue used.

The sample consisted of thymocytes. This clonotype was obtained from a boy younger than two with a congenital heart defect. The V gene is TRBV11-2, the J gene TRBJ1-1; D might be TRBD1 (5 bases). CDR3 DNA sequence: TGTGCCAGCAGCCCCCGGGCAGGGACTGAAGCTTTCTTT. Its protein product is CASSPRAGTEAFF.